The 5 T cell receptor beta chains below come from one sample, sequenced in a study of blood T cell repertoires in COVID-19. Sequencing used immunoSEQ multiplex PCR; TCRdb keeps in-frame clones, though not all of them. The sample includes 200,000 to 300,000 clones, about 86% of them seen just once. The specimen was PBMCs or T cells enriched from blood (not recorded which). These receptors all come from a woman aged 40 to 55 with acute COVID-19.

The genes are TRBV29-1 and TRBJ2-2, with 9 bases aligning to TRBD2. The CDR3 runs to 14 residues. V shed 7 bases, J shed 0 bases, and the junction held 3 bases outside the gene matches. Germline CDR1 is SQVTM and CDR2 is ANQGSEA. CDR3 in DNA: TGCAGCGCCAGACTAGCGGCGAACACCGGGGAGCTGTTTTTT. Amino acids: CSARLAANTGELFF.

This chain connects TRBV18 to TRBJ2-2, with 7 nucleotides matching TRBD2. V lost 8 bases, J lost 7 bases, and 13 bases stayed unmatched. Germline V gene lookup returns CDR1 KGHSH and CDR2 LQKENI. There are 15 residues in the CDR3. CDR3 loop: CASTGPASGHGELFF. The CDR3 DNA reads TGTGCCAGCACCGGTCCGGCTAGCGGCCACGGGGAGCTGTTTTTT.

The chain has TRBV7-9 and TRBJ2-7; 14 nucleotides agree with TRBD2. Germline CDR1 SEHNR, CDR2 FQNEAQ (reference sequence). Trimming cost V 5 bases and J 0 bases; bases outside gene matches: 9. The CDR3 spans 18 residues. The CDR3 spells CASSRRGLAGASSYEQYF. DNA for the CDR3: TGTGCCAGCAGCCGCCGGGGACTAGCGGGAGCCAGCTCCTACGAGCAGTACTTC.

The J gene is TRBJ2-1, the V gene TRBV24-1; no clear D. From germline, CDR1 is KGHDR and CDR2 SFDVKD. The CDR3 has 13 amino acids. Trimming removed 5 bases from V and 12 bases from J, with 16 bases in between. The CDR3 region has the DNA TGTGCCACCAGTGCACCTATCGAGGTGGGGCAGTTCTTC. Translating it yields CATSAPIEVGQFF.

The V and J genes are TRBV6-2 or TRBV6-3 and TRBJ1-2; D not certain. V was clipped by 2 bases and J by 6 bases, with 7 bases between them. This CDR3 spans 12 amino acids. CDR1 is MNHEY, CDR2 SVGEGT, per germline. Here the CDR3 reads CASSYLPHGYTF. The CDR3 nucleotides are TGTGCCAGCAGTTACCTCCCCCATGGCTACACCTTC.